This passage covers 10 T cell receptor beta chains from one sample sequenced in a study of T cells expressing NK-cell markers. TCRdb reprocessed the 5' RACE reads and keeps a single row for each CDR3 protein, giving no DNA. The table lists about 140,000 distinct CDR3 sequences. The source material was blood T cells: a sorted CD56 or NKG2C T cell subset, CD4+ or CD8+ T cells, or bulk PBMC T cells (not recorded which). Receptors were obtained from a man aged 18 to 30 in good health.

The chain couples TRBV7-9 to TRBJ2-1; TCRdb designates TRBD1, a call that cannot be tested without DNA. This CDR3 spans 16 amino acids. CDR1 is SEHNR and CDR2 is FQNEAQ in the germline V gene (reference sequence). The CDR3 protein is CASSLAFGDRYNEQFF.

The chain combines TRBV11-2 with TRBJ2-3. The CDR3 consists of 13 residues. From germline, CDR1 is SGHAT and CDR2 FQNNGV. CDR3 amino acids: CASSSGFWDTQYF.

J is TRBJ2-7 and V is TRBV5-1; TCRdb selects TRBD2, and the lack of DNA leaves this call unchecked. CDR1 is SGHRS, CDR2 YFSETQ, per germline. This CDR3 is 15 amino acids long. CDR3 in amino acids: CASSLAAGGVYEQYF.

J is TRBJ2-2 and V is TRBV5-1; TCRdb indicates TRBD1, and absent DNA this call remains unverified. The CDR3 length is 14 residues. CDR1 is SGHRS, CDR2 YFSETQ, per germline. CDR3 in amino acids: CASSPGQGTGELFF.

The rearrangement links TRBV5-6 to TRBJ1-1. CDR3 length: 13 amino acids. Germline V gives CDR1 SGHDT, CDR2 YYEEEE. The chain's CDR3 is CASSEDRNTEAFF.

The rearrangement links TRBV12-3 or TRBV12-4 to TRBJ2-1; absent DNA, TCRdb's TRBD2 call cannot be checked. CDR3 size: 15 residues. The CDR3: CASRGLAGGKNEQFF.

CDR3: CASSPPGRISEAFF. The gene calls are TRBV27 and TRBJ1-1. CDR1 and CDR2 from the germline V gene are MNHEY and SMNVEV (reference sequence). The CDR3 totals 14 residues.

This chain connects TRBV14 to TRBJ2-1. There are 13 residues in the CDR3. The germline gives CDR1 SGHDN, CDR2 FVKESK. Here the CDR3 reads CASASNSYNEQFF.

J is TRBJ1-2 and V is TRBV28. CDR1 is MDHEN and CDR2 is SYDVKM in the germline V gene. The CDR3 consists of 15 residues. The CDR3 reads CASSYLGERDYGYTF.

CDR3 protein: CASSPDRGSGNTIYF. The rearrangement links TRBV18 to TRBJ1-3. Germline V gene data show CDR1 as KGHSH and CDR2 as LQKENI. The CDR3 is 15 residues long.